The 26 T cell receptor beta chains listed next were all sequenced from one sample in a study of T cell changes during pregnancy in multiple sclerosis. Only in-frame clones appear in the TCRdb table, and some are missing; sequencing was by immunoSEQ multiplex PCR. The sample records roughly 25,000 clones, around 89% being singletons. Material: CD4+ T cells from peripheral blood mononuclear cells, obtained in the first trimester of pregnancy. The receptors were gathered from a female donor in good health, enrolled as a control in a pregnancy study.

The chain links TRBV2 to TRBJ1-4; maybe TRBD1 (6 bases). V was clipped by 6 bases and J by 0 bases, with 8 bases between them. The CDR3 sequence is 14 residues long. CDR1 and CDR2 from the germline V gene are SNHLY and FYNNEI. DNA for the CDR3: TGTGCCAGCAGGACAGGTGCAACTAATGAAAAACTGTTTTTT. It encodes CASRTGATNEKLFF.

CDR3 loop: CASKRGAGITDTQYF. The CDR3 DNA sequence: TGTGCCAGCAAAAGGGGAGCGGGGATCACAGATACGCAGTATTTT. This chain connects TRBV6-1 to TRBJ2-3; TRBD2 agrees at 7 bases. The CDR3 contains 15 residues. Germline V gene data show CDR1 as MNHNS and CDR2 as SASEGT. The ends lost 7 bases at V and 2 bases at J; junction bases unmatched: 9.

CDR3: CASSAPTSGSPYEQYF. In DNA, the CDR3 is TGTGCCAGCAGCGCACCAACTAGCGGGAGTCCCTACGAGCAGTACTTC. The chain links TRBV7-2 to TRBJ2-7; 11 bases line up with TRBD2. The CDR3 has 16 amino acids. CDR1 is SGHTA and CDR2 is FQGNSA in the germline V gene. V lost 5 bases to trimming and J lost 2 bases; unmatched junction nucleotides: 8.

The rearrangement uses TRBV15 and TRBJ2-3; TRBD2 matches 7 bases. The CDR3 runs 14 residues. Germline V gene data show CDR1 as LNHNV and CDR2 as YYDKDF (reference sequence). V was clipped by 4 bases and J by 4 bases; unmatched bases: 5. The DNA for the CDR3 is TGTGCCACCAGCAAGGGAGGGATGGCAGATACGCAGTATTTT. Translating gives CATSKGGMADTQYF.

This clone was seen just once. The chain couples TRBV19 to TRBJ2-1, with 9 bases identical to TRBD2. The junction had 8 bases not matched to a gene; V was cut back by 5 bases and J by 9 bases. Germline V lookup: CDR1 LNHDA, CDR2 SQIVND (reference sequence). The CDR3 has 14 amino acids. The CDR3 DNA is TGTGCCAGTAGTCCGCGGGGGGGGAGGGGTGAGCAGTTCTTC. It translates to CASSPRGGRGEQFF.

The gene calls are TRBV7-9 and TRBJ1-1; no firm D call. V lost 2 bases, J lost 5 bases, and 15 bases lay in between. Per germline, CDR1 SEHNR and CDR2 FQNEAQ (reference sequence). The CDR3 consists of 15 residues. The CDR3 coding sequence is TGTGCCAGCAGCTTACAAGGACGGGGAAATACTGAAGCTTTCTTT. Translation: CASSLQGRGNTEAFF.

The rearrangement links TRBV2 to TRBJ2-3; TRBD1 agrees at 9 bases. Trimming removed 6 bases from V and 0 bases from J; junction bases left unmatched: 1. Germline loops: CDR1 SNHLY, CDR2 FYNNEI. The CDR3 is made up of 14 amino acids. DNA for the CDR3: TGTGCCAGCAGGGACAGGGGTAGCACAGATACGCAGTATTTT. As protein: CASRDRGSTDTQYF.

This sequence joins TRBV2 and TRBJ1-2; 7 bases map to TRBD1. The germline V gene has CDR1 SNHLY and CDR2 FYNNEI. The CDR3 totals 15 residues. V gave up 6 bases and J gave up 3 bases; unmatched junction bases: 10. CDR3 nucleotides: TGTGCCAGCAGCGGAAGACAGGGCGGCGACTATGGCTACACCTTC. Translating gives CASSGRQGGDYGYTF.

This chain connects TRBV6-4 to TRBJ1-1; D gene unclear. The V end lost 3 bases, the J end lost 1 base, and 6 bases lay between the germline ends. This CDR3 has 13 residues. Germline assignment: CDR1 MRHNA and CDR2 SNTAGT. Here the CDR3 reads CASSERRNTEAFF. The CDR3 DNA reads as TGTGCCAGCAGTGAGCGGAGGAACACTGAAGCTTTCTTT.

This rearrangement joins TRBV5-1 to TRBJ2-7, with TRBD2 identical over 7 bases. After removal of 0 bases from V and 2 bases from J, the junction contained 11 bases not matched to a gene. The CDR3 runs to 17 residues. Germline assignment: CDR1 SGHRS and CDR2 YFSETQ. DNA for the CDR3: TGCGCCAGCAGCTTGGCGGTTGGGACTACCAAAGCCTACGAGCAGTACTTC. Amino acids: CASSLAVGTTKAYEQYF. Full variable domain (missing parts from reference TRBV5-1 and TRBJ2-7): KAGVTQTPRYLIKTRGQQVTLSCSPISGHRSVSWYQQTPGQGLQFLFEYFSETQRNKGNFPGRFSGRQFSNSRSEMNVSTLELGDSALYLCASSLAVGTTKAYEQYFGPGTRLTVT.

The J gene is TRBJ1-1, the V gene TRBV4-1, with D possibly TRBD1 on 5 matching bases. Germline values: CDR1 MGHRA, CDR2 YSYEKL. The CDR3 spans 13 residues. V lost 8 bases, J lost 0 bases, and 10 bases lay in between. CDR3 sequence: CASGQPMNTEAFF. The DNA for the CDR3 is TGCGCCAGCGGACAACCCATGAACACTGAAGCTTTCTTT.

The chain has TRBV18 and TRBJ2-7, with TRBD2 matching over 15 bases. In germline, CDR1 is KGHSH, CDR2 LQKENI. The CDR3 covers 20 residues. J gave up 0 bases and V 2 bases, and 11 bases lay outside the gene matches. This CDR3 reads CASSPSGRTSGRAFSYEQYF. DNA for the CDR3: TGTGCCAGCTCACCAAGCGGCAGGACTAGCGGGAGGGCCTTCTCCTACGAGCAGTACTTC.

In DNA, the CDR3 is TGCGCCAGCAGGAAGCCGGGGCAAGAGACCCAGTACTTC. Its translation: CASRKPGQETQYF. The rearrangement links TRBV5-1 to TRBJ2-5; weak D call: TRBD2 (5 bases). Germline V gives CDR1 SGHRS, CDR2 YFSETQ. This CDR3 comprises 13 residues. V shed 5 bases and J shed 2 bases, with 10 bases lying between them.

The chain carries TRBV19 and TRBJ2-1; D possibly corresponds to TRBD2 (5 bases). The germline CDR1 and CDR2 sequences are LNHDA and SQIVND (reference sequence). V was clipped by 1 base and J by 10 bases, with 8 bases between them. The CDR3 length is 12 residues. The CDR3 DNA reads TGTGCCAGTAGTATAGTTTCGGGAGAGCAGTTCTTC. Translated: CASSIVSGEQFF.

The genes are TRBV15 and TRBJ2-5; 14 bases line up with TRBD2. The CDR3 has 15 residues. V was pared by 1 base and J by 9 bases, with 4 bases of the junction left unmatched. Germline assignment: CDR1 LNHNV and CDR2 YYDKDF (reference sequence). CDR3 loop: CATSRVRTSGGSQYF. The CDR3, as DNA: TGTGCCACCAGCAGAGTTAGGACTAGCGGGGGGTCCCAGTACTTC.

The rearrangement uses TRBV5-1 and TRBJ1-2; 9 positions agree with TRBD1. The CDR3 extends over 14 amino acids. Unmatched junction bases numbered 6, after V lost 4 bases and J lost 5 bases. Germline CDR1 SGHRS, CDR2 YFSETQ. CDR3 residues: CASSEDRGDYGYTF. The CDR3 bases are TGCGCCAGCAGCGAGGACAGGGGTGATTATGGCTACACCTTC.

This clone showed up just a few times. The gene calls are TRBV6-5 and TRBJ1-2; 7 nucleotides align to TRBD1. Germline values: CDR1 MNHEY, CDR2 SVGAGI. The CDR3 spans 13 residues. Unmatched junction bases numbered 4, after V lost 7 bases and J lost 2 bases. CDR3 protein: CASTPGQNYGYTF. CDR3 in DNA: TGTGCCAGCACCCCGGGACAGAACTATGGCTACACCTTC.

The chain has TRBV28 and TRBJ2-4, with TRBD2 as a possible D gene (5 bases). V shed 4 bases and J shed 8 bases, with 21 bases lying between them. The CDR3 length is 16 residues. Germline V gene data show CDR1 as MDHEN and CDR2 as SYDVKM. The CDR3 region is CASSSPSDSLRDIQYF. The CDR3 DNA sequence: TGTGCCAGCAGTTCACCGTCGGACTCCTTAAGGGACATTCAGTACTTC.

The V gene is TRBV6-1, the J gene TRBJ2-1, with D possibly matching TRBD2 (5 bases). The germline V gene encodes CDR1 MNHNS and CDR2 SASEGT. This CDR3 comprises 15 residues. Deletions cut 2 bases from V and 4 bases from J, with 12 bases between. In DNA, the CDR3 is TGTGCCAGCAGTGAAATGGGGAGAGGGTACAATGAGCAGTTCTTC. It yields the protein CASSEMGRGYNEQFF.

This chain joins TRBV19 and TRBJ2-7, with TRBD1 matching over 8 bases. The trim removed 6 bases at V and 0 bases at J, leaving 4 bases unmatched. This CDR3 has 14 residues. Germline CDR1 and CDR2: LNHDA and SQIVND (reference sequence). The CDR3 coding sequence is TGTGCCAGTAGCCTCGACAGGGGCTCCTACGAGCAGTACTTC. Amino acid sequence: CASSLDRGSYEQYF.

The chain has TRBV6-6 and TRBJ1-1; a possible D gene is TRBD1 (5 bases). With 7 bases removed from V and 6 bases from J, the gap between germline ends came to 18 bases. This CDR3 is built from 14 residues. The germline CDR1 and CDR2 sequences are MNHNY and SVGAGI (reference sequence). DNA of the CDR3: TGTGCCAGCACCTCCCTTCGGGGGAGGGCTGAAGCTTTCTTT. It yields the protein CASTSLRGRAEAFF.

The chain combines TRBV30 with TRBJ1-6, with D possibly matching TRBD1 (5 bases). Germline CDR1 reads GTSNPN; CDR2 reads SVGIG (reference sequence). The CDR3 is 15 amino acids. Trimming stripped 0 bases from V and 5 bases from J, with 11 bases between. Here the CDR3 reads CAWSVGGRNNSPLHF. The CDR3 nucleotides read TGTGCCTGGAGTGTGGGGGGGAGGAATAATTCACCCCTCCACTTT.

The rearrangement uses TRBV5-1 and TRBJ1-3; unclear D gene. There are 17 residues in the CDR3. V dropped 4 bases and J dropped 0 bases, with 17 bases sitting between them. Germline V gene data show CDR1 as SGHRS and CDR2 as YFSETQ. The CDR3 sequence is CASSLASSGSSGNTIYF. CDR3 nucleotides: TGCGCCAGCAGCCTGGCCTCATCAGGAAGCTCTGGAAACACCATATATTTT.

The V call is TRBV25-1, the J call TRBJ2-7; D possibly corresponds to TRBD1 (7 bases). V shed 6 bases and J shed 3 bases, with 18 bases lying between them. Germline loops: CDR1 MGHDK, CDR2 SYGVNS. This CDR3 spans 15 amino acids. The CDR3 reads CASRQGTSQIYEQYF. In DNA form, the CDR3 reads TGTGCCAGCAGACAGGGGACTTCCCAAATCTACGAGCAGTACTTC.

The sample holds one count of this clone. CDR3 protein: CASSLRGGPRETQYF. The CDR3, as DNA: TGCGCCAGCAGCCTGCGCGGGGGCCCACGGGAGACCCAGTACTTC. V usage is TRBV4-1 and J usage is TRBJ2-5; TRBD2 might be the D (7 bases). The germline V and J ends were trimmed by 4 bases and 5 bases, with 17 bases remaining between them. In germline, CDR1 is MGHRA, CDR2 YSYEKL. The CDR3 is 15 residues long.

V and J are TRBV27 and TRBJ1-4, with 7 positions matching TRBD1. J was trimmed by 6 bases and V by 5 bases; bases with no gene match: 12. CDR1 is MNHEY and CDR2 is SMNVEV in the germline V gene (reference sequence). The CDR3 covers 16 residues. Here the CDR3 reads CASSGLRDSSYEKLFF. DNA for the CDR3: TGTGCCAGCAGTGGCCTCCGGGACAGTTCCTATGAAAAACTGTTTTTT.